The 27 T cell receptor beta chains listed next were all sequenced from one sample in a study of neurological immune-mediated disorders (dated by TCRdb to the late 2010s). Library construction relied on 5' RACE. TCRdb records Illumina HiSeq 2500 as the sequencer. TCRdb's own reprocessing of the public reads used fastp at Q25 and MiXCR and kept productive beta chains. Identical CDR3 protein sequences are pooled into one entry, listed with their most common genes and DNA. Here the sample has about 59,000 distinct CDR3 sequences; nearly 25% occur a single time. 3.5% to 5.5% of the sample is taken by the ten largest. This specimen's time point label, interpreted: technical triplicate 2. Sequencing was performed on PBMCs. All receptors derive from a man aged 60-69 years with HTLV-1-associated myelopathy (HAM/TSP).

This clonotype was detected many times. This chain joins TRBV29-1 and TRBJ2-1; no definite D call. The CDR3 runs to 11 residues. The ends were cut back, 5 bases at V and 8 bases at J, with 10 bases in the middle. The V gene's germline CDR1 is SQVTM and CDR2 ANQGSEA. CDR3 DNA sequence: TGCAGCGTTTTAGTCGTGGATGAGCAGTTCTTC. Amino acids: CSVLVVDEQFF.

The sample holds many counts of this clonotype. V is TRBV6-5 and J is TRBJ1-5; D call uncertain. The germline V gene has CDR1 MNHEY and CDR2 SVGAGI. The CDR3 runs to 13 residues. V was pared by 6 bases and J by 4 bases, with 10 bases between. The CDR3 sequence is CASRYGVNQPQHF. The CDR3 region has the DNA TGTGCCAGCAGATATGGAGTAAATCAGCCCCAGCATTTT.

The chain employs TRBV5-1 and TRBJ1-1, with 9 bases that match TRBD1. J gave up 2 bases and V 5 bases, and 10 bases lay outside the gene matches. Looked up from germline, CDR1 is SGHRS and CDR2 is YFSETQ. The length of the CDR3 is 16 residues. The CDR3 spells CASRHTGQGINTEAFF. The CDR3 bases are TGCGCCAGCAGACACACGGGACAGGGAATAAACACTGAAGCTTTCTTT.

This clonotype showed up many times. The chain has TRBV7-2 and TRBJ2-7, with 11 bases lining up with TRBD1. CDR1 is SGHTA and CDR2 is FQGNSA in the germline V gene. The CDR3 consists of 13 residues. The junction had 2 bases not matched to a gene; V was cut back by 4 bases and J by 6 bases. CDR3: CASSWTGGAEQYF. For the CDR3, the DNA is TGTGCCAGCAGCTGGACAGGGGGCGCCGAGCAGTACTTC.

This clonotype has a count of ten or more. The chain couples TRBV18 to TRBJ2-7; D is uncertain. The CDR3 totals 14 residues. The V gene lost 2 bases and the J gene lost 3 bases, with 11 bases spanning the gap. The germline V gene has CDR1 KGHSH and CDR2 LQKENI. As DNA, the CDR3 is TGTGCCAGCTCACCAGCACCAGAAAGCTACGAGCAGTACTTC. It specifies CASSPAPESYEQYF.

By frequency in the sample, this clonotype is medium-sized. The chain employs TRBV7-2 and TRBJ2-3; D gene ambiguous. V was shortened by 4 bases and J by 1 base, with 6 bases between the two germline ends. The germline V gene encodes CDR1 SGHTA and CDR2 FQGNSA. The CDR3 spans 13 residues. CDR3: CASSSYGTDTQYF. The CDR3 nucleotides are TGTGCCAGCAGCTCATATGGCACAGATACGCAGTATTTT. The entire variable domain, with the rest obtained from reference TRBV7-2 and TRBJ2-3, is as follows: GAGVSQSPSNKVTEKGKDVELRCDPISGHTALYWYRQSLGQGLEFLIYFQGNSAPDKSGLPSDRFSAERTGGSVSTLTIQRTQQEDSAVYLCASSSYGTDTQYFGPGTRLTVL.

The CDR3 sequence is CASSLGAQETQYF. CDR3 coding DNA: TGTGCCAGCAGCTTAGGGGCCCAAGAGACCCAGTACTTC. V usage is TRBV7-7 and J usage is TRBJ2-5; no definite D call. Looked up from germline, CDR1 is SSHAT and CDR2 is FNYEAQ (reference sequence). The CDR3 runs to 13 residues. V dropped 1 base and J dropped 1 base, with 4 bases sitting between them.

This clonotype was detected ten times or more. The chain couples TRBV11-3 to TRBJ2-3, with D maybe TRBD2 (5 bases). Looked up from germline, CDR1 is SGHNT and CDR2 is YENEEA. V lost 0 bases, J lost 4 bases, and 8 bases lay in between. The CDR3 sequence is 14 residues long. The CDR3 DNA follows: TGTGCCAGCAGCTTAGATATCGGGGCAGATACGCAGTATTTT. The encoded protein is CASSLDIGADTQYF.

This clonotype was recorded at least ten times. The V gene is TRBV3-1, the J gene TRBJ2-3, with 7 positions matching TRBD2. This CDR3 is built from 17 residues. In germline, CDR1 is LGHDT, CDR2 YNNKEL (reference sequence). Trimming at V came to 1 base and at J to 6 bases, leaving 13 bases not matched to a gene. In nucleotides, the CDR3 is TGTGCCAGCAGCCAAGCAAGTGGTGCAAGGGGAGGGGATACGCAGTATTTT. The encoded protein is CASSQASGARGGDTQYF.

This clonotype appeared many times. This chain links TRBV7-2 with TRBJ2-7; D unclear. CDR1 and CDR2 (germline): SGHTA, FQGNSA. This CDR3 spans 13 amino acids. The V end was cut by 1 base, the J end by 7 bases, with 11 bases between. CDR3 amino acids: CASSLGWAGEQYF. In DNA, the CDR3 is TGTGCCAGCAGCTTAGGTTGGGCCGGGGAGCAGTACTTC.

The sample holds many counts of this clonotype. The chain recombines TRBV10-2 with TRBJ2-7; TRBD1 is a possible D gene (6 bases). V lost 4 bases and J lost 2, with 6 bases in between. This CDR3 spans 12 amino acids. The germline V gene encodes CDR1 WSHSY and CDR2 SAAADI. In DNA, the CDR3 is TGCGCCAGCAGTGGACAGGCCTACGAGCAGTACTTC. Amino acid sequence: CASSGQAYEQYF.

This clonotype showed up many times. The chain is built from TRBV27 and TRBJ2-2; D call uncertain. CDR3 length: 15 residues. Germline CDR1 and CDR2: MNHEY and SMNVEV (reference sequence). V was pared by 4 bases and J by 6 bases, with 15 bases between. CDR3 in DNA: TGTGCCAGCAGTTCACAGCCGGTACAGCCCGGGGAGCTGTTTTTT. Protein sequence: CASSSQPVQPGELFF.

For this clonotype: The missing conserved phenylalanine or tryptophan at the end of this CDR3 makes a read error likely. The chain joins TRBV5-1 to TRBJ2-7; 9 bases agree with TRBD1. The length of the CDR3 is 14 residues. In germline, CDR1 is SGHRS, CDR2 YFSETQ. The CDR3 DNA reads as TGCGCCAGTAGCTTGGGGACAGGGACTTACGAGCAGTACTTA. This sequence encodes CASSLGTGTYEQYL.

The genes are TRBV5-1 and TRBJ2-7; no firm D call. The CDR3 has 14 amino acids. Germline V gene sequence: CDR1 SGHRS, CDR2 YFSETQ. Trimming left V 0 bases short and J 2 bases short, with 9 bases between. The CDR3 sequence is CASSLEGSAYEQYF. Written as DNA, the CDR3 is TGCGCCAGCAGCTTGGAGGGTTCAGCCTACGAGCAGTACTTC.

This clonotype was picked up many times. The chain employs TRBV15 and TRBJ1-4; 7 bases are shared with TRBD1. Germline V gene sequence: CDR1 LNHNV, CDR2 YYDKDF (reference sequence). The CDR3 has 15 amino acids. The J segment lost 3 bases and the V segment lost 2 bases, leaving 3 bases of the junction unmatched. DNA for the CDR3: TGTGCCACCAGCAGAACCCAGGGGGCTAATGAAAAACTGTTTTTT. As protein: CATSRTQGANEKLFF.

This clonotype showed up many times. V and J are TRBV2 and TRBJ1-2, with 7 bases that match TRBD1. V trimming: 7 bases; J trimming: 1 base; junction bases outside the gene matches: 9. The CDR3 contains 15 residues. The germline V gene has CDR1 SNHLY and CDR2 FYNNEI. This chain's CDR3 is CASTFEGAVNYGYTF. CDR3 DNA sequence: TGTGCCAGCACCTTCGAGGGGGCGGTTAACTATGGCTACACCTTC.

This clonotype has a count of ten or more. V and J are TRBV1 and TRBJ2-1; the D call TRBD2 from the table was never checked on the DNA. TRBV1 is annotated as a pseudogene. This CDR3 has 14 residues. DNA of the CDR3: TGCACCAGCAGCCAAGCCGCTGTCCACAATGAGCAGTTCTTC. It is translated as CTSSQAAVHNEQFF.

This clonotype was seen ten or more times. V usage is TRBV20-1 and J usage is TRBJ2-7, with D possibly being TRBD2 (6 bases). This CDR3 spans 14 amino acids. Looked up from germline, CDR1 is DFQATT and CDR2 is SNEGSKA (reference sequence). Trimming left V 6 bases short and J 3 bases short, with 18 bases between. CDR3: CSAIKTSGVYEQYF. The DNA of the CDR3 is TGCAGTGCCATTAAGACATCGGGGGTCTACGAGCAGTACTTC.

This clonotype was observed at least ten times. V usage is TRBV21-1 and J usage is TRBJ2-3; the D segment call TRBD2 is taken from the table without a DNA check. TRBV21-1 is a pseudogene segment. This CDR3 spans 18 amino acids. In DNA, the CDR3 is TGTGCCCTCATGGGCAGGGCCTATGGATCATCTAGCACAGATACGCAGTATTTT. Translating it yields CALMGRAYGSSSTDTQYF.

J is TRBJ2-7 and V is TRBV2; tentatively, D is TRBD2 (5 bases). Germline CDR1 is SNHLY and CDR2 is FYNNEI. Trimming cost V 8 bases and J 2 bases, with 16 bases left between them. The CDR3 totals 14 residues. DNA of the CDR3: TGTGCCAGCCTGGGAGTCCCCTATCCCTACGAGCAGTACTTC. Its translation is CASLGVPYPYEQYF.

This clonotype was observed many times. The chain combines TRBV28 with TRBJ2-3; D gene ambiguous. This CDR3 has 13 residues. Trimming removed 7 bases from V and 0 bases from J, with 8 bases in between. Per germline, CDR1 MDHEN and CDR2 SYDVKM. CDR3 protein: CASTVPSTDTQYF. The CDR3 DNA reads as TGTGCCAGCACCGTCCCTAGCACAGATACGCAGTATTTT.

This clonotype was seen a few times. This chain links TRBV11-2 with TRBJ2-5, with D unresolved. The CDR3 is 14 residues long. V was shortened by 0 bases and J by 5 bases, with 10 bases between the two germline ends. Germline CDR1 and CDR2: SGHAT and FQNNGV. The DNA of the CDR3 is TGTGCCAGCAGCTTAGAATCGGTCCGTGAGACCCAGTACTTC. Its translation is CASSLESVRETQYF.

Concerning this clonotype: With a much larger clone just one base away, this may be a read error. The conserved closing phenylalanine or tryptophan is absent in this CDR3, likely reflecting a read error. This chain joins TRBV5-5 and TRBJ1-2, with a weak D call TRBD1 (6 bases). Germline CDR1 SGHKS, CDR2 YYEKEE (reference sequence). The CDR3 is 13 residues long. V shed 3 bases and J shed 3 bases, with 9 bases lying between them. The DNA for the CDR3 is TGTGCCAGCAGCTACTCAGGGGACTATGGCTACACCTTA. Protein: CASSYSGDYGYTL.

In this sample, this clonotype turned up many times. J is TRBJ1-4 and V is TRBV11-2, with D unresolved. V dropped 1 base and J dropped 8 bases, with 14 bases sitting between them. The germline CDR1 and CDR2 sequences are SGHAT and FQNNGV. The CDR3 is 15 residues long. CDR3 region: CASSLGRATREKLFF. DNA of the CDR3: TGTGCCAGCAGCTTAGGTCGGGCCACGCGGGAAAAACTGTTTTTT. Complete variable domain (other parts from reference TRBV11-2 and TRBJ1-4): EAGVAQSPRYKIIEKRQSVAFWCNPISGHATLYWYQQILGQGPKLLIQFQNNGVVDDSQLPKDRFSAERLKGVDSTLKIQPAKLEDSAVYLCASSLGRATREKLFFGSGTQLSVL.

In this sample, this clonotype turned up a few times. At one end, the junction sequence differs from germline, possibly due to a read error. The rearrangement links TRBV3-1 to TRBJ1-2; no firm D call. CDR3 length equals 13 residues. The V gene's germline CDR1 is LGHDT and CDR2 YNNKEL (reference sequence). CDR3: CASSFGRLAGYTF. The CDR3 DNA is TGTGCCAGCAGCTTTGGACGGTTAGCAGGCTACACCTTT.

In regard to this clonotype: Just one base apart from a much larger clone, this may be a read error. CDR3 nucleotide sequence: TGCAGTGCTAGGAGTCGAGCCAAAAACATTCAGTACTTC. It yields the protein CSARSRAKNIQYF. The chain employs TRBV20-1 and TRBJ2-4; D ambiguous. This CDR3 has 13 amino acids. Germline CDR1 DFQATT, CDR2 SNEGSKA (reference sequence). With 3 bases removed from V and 0 bases from J, the gap between germline ends came to 6 bases.

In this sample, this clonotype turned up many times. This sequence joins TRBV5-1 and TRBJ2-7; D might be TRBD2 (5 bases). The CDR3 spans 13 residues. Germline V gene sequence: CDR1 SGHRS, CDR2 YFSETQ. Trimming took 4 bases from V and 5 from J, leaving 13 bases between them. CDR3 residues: CASSPVRADEQYF. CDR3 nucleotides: TGCGCCAGCAGCCCAGTGAGGGCAGACGAGCAGTACTTC.